What follows are 27 T cell receptor beta chains derived from one specimen sequenced in a study of cytomegalovirus exposure and HLA in healthy donors. The protocol was immunoSEQ multiplex PCR, while the TCRdb copy is restricted to in-frame clones and leaves out a portion. Among approximately 200,000 clones listed, about 80% were seen once. Input material: PBMCs. The origin of the receptors is a man younger than 35 in good health and CMV-seropositive.

The chain is built from TRBV4-2 and TRBJ1-5; 7 positions agree with TRBD1. This CDR3 spans 16 amino acids. With 0 bases clipped from V and 2 bases from J, the junction kept 4 bases outside the gene matches. Germline values: CDR1 LGHNA, CDR2 YNFKEQ. CDR3 bases: TGTGCCAGCAGCCAAGATTCAGGGGGAGGCAATCAGCCCCAGCATTTT. Translation: CASSQDSGGGNQPQHF.

The V gene is TRBV9, the J gene TRBJ2-2; no definite D call. The CDR3 has 12 amino acids. V lost 3 bases, J lost 5 bases, and 5 bases lay in between. Germline CDR1 is SGDLS and CDR2 is YYNGEE. CDR3 coding DNA: TGTGCCAGCAGCGGAACAACCGGGGAGCTGTTTTTT. This codes for CASSGTTGELFF. Drawing the rest from reference TRBV9 and TRBJ2-2, the complete variable domain is DSGVTQTPKHLITATGQRVTLRCSPRSGDLSVYWYQQSLDQGLQFLIQYYNGEERAKGNILERFSAQQFPDLHSELNLSSLELGDSALYFCASSGTTGELFFGEGSRLTVL.

The chain uses TRBV6-6 and TRBJ1-2; perhaps TRBD1 as D (6 bases). V gave up 2 bases and J gave up 6 bases, with 10 bases separating them. The CDR3 is 13 amino acids. In germline, CDR1 is MNHNY, CDR2 SVGAGI (reference sequence). The CDR3 bases are TGTGCCAGCAGTTACGGGACAACTAATGGCTACACCTTC. Its protein is CASSYGTTNGYTF.

The rearrangement uses TRBV2 and TRBJ2-1; 7 nucleotides line up with TRBD2. The ends lost 3 bases at V and 2 bases at J; junction bases unmatched: 4. Germline-derived CDR1 and CDR2 are SNHLY and FYNNEI. This CDR3 is 15 amino acids long. CDR3: CASSDGAGAYNEQFF. In nucleotides, the CDR3 is TGTGCCAGCAGTGATGGGGCGGGAGCCTACAATGAGCAGTTCTTC.

This rearrangement joins TRBV6-4 to TRBJ2-3, with 8 bases aligning to TRBD2. In germline, CDR1 is MRHNA, CDR2 SNTAGT. V was pared by 4 bases and J by 4 bases, with 7 bases of the junction left unmatched. The CDR3 is 15 residues long. Written as DNA, the CDR3 is TGTGCCAGCAGTGCCTCGGCGGGAGGACCAGATACGCAGTATTTT. Encoded protein: CASSASAGGPDTQYF.

DNA of the CDR3: TGCAGCGTCCTTCGGGATACGCAGTATTTT. Translation: CSVLRDTQYF. V usage is TRBV29-1 and J usage is TRBJ2-3; D gene unclear. Germline V gene lookup returns CDR1 SQVTM and CDR2 ANQGSEA. The germline V and J ends were trimmed by 6 bases and 6 bases, with 7 bases remaining between them. The CDR3 contains 10 residues.

This chain connects TRBV2 to TRBJ1-2; D ambiguous. Per the germline V gene, CDR1 is SNHLY and CDR2 is FYNNEI. Deletions cut 6 bases from V and 0 bases from J, with 11 bases between. The CDR3 totals 14 residues. CDR3 DNA sequence: TGTGCCAGCAGAACGGGAAAAGCTAACTATGGCTACACCTTC. Protein product: CASRTGKANYGYTF.

This chain connects TRBV7-8 to TRBJ1-2; D ambiguous. The V end was cut by 3 bases, the J end by 2 bases, with 10 bases between. Germline-derived CDR1 and CDR2 are SGHVS and FQNEAQ. The CDR3 runs to 14 residues. CDR3 bases: TGTGCCAGCAGCTTGGCGGGCGGGAACTATGGCTACACCTTC. It yields the protein CASSLAGGNYGYTF. Drawing the rest from reference TRBV7-8 and TRBJ1-2, the complete variable domain is GAGVSQSPRYKVAKRGQDVALRCDPISGHVSLFWYQQALGQGPEFLTYFQNEAQLDKSGLPSDRFFAERPEGSVSTLKIQRTQQEDSAVYLCASSLAGGNYGYTFGSGTRLTVV.

The chain joins TRBV15 to TRBJ1-5, with D perhaps TRBD1 (6 bases). V dropped 0 bases and J dropped 3 bases, with 9 bases sitting between them. CDR3 length: 15 residues. Germline V CDR1 and CDR2: LNHNV, YYDKDF (reference sequence). CDR3 sequence: CATSREQGYNQPQHF. In DNA, the CDR3 is TGTGCCACCAGCAGAGAACAGGGCTACAATCAGCCCCAGCATTTT.

V usage is TRBV7-9 and J usage is TRBJ2-1; TRBD2 aligns across 7 bases. CDR3 length: 15 residues. Per germline, CDR1 SEHNR and CDR2 FQNEAQ (reference sequence). Germline trimming cut 7 bases from V and 7 bases from J; bases unmatched to any gene: 13. Here the CDR3 reads CASTFARARGNEQFF. The DNA of the CDR3 is TGTGCCAGCACCTTCGCGAGGGCGCGGGGGAATGAGCAGTTCTTC.

Here the CDR3 reads CASSINRGVDTEAFF. The CDR3 DNA is TGTGCCAGCAGCATTAACAGGGGAGTGGACACTGAAGCTTTCTTT. The chain uses TRBV11-2 and TRBJ1-1; 7 positions agree with TRBD1. V shed 5 bases, J shed 3 bases, and the junction held 9 bases outside the gene matches. This CDR3 region has 15 residues. From germline, CDR1 is SGHAT and CDR2 FQNNGV.

This clone was seen at least ten times. V and J are TRBV10-3 and TRBJ2-2; TRBD1 agrees at 8 bases. The V gene end was trimmed by 10 bases and the J gene end by 4 bases; junction bases not matched to a gene: 2. Germline V lookup: CDR1 ENHRY, CDR2 SYGVKD. This CDR3 contains 12 residues. CDR3 residues: CATRGPTGELFF. CDR3 DNA: TGTGCCACCAGGGGGCCCACCGGGGAGCTGTTTTTT.

The table lists this clone with a count of one. The rearrangement links TRBV7-9 to TRBJ1-1, with a tentative D call TRBD1 (5 bases). There are 15 residues in the CDR3. V lost 5 bases, J lost 1 base, and 14 bases lay in between. In germline, CDR1 is SEHNR, CDR2 FQNEAQ (reference sequence). The CDR3 DNA is TGTGCCAGCAGCCACCCGACAGATAAGAACACTGAAGCTTTCTTT. It is translated as CASSHPTDKNTEAFF.

This chain links TRBV4-2 with TRBJ2-1, with TRBD1 identical over 9 bases. Germline V CDR1 and CDR2: LGHNA, YNFKEQ. CDR3 length: 14 amino acids. V dropped 0 bases and J dropped 7; count of bases not matched to a gene: 1. CDR3: CASSQEDRGNEQFF. The CDR3 nucleotides read TGTGCCAGCAGCCAAGAAGACAGGGGGAATGAGCAGTTCTTC.

The chain has TRBV6-5 and TRBJ2-5, with 8 bases aligning to TRBD2. With V trimmed by 6 bases and J by 4 bases, 4 bases remained unmatched. The CDR3 is made up of 13 amino acids. CDR1 and CDR2 from the germline V gene are MNHEY and SVGAGI. DNA for the CDR3: TGTGCCAGCAGGGAAGCGGGAGTAGAGACCCAGTACTTC. It yields the protein CASREAGVETQYF.

J is TRBJ2-3 and V is TRBV28; perhaps TRBD2 as D (6 bases). The germline V gene has CDR1 MDHEN and CDR2 SYDVKM. Trimming removed 3 bases at V and 0 bases at J, with 19 bases between. The CDR3 runs 18 residues. This CDR3 reads CASSFSRGDPFSTDTQYF. The CDR3 DNA reads TGTGCCAGCAGTTTTTCGCGGGGAGACCCCTTTAGCACAGATACGCAGTATTTT.

The V gene is TRBV29-1, the J gene TRBJ1-5; 9 bases fit TRBD1. Trimming took 3 bases from V and 4 from J; bases not matched to a gene: 1. Germline V lookup: CDR1 SQVTM, CDR2 ANQGSEA. The CDR3 sequence is 13 residues long. The CDR3 DNA sequence: TGCAGCGTTGAGGGGACAGGGAATCAGCCCCAGCATTTT. This encodes CSVEGTGNQPQHF.

This clone was recorded a few times. The chain uses TRBV28 and TRBJ1-5; unclear D gene. CDR1 and CDR2 from the germline V gene are MDHEN and SYDVKM. This CDR3 is built from 14 residues. V dropped 6 bases and J dropped 6 bases, with 15 bases sitting between them. CDR3: CASRKGLVGQPQHF. For the CDR3, the DNA is TGTGCCAGCAGGAAAGGACTAGTGGGTCAGCCCCAGCATTTT.

The chain is built from TRBV15 and TRBJ2-7; 11 bases agree with TRBD2. Germline V lookup: CDR1 LNHNV, CDR2 YYDKDF (reference sequence). V lost 3 bases to trimming and J lost 2 bases; unmatched junction nucleotides: 6. The CDR3 covers 16 residues. The CDR3, as DNA: TGTGCCACCAGCAGCGCCGGACTAGCGGGTGCCTACGAGCAGTACTTC. Its protein product is CATSSAGLAGAYEQYF.

V is TRBV28 and J is TRBJ2-2; 12 nucleotides align to TRBD2. V was pared by 11 bases and J by 2 bases, with 15 bases of the junction left unmatched. The CDR3 contains 18 residues. CDR1 and CDR2 from the germline V gene are MDHEN and SYDVKM. The CDR3 region is CACRRTSGTGTNTGELFF. The CDR3 DNA reads TGTGCCTGTCGTAGGACTAGCGGGACCGGGACTAACACCGGGGAGCTGTTTTTT.

This chain connects TRBV18 to TRBJ1-4; D unresolved. Germline V lookup: CDR1 KGHSH, CDR2 LQKENI. The CDR3 extends over 13 amino acids. Trimming left V 3 bases short and J 7 bases short, with 9 bases between. The CDR3 DNA follows: TGTGCCAGCTCACCTTCGGGTCGTGAAAAACTGTTTTTT. This translates into CASSPSGREKLFF.

The rearrangement uses TRBV21-1 and TRBJ2-7; the D call in the table, TRBD2, was not verified against the DNA. TRBV21-1 corresponds to a pseudogene. The CDR3 has 15 residues. The CDR3 nucleotides read TGTGCCAGCAGCCCCGGGACTAGCGGGAACTACGAGCAGTACTTC. Amino acid sequence: CASSPGTSGNYEQYF.

CDR3 DNA: TGCGCCAGCAGCCAAGACGAGTATGTTGCGCAGTATTTT. It specifies CASSQDEYVAQYF. The chain links TRBV4-3 to TRBJ2-3; no reliable D call. V was pared by 0 bases and J by 10 bases, with 11 bases between. Germline V gene data show CDR1 as LGHNA and CDR2 as YSLEER. CDR3 length: 13 residues.

The chain couples TRBV5-6 to TRBJ1-4; D is perhaps TRBD1 (5 bases). This CDR3 has 16 residues. CDR1 and CDR2 from the germline V gene are SGHDT and YYEEEE. The germline V and J ends were trimmed by 2 bases and 0 bases, with 11 bases remaining between them. This CDR3 is CASSFQLGATNEKLFF. The CDR3, as DNA: TGTGCCAGCAGCTTTCAATTAGGGGCAACTAATGAAAAACTGTTTTTT.

This rearrangement joins TRBV15 to TRBJ2-1; D perhaps matches TRBD1 (6 bases). The CDR3 spans 15 residues. Germline CDR1 and CDR2: LNHNV and YYDKDF (reference sequence). V was pared by 3 bases and J by 8 bases, with 17 bases between. For the CDR3, the DNA is TGTGCCACCAGCAGCGACCGGGACAACCGCGATGAGCAGTTCTTC. The encoded protein is CATSSDRDNRDEQFF.

There are a few counts of this clone. The rearrangement uses TRBV19 and TRBJ2-7; 8 nucleotides align to TRBD2. Germline V gene lookup returns CDR1 LNHDA and CDR2 SQIVND (reference sequence). The CDR3 is made up of 15 amino acids. J was trimmed by 2 bases and V by 5 bases; bases with no gene match: 8. The CDR3 here is CASSYGSGATYEQYF. DNA of the CDR3: TGTGCCAGTAGTTACGGTAGCGGGGCTACCTACGAGCAGTACTTC.

This chain uses TRBV9 with TRBJ2-3; the D gene is possibly TRBD2 (5 bases). Trimming cost V 0 bases and J 1 base, with 9 bases left between them. The CDR3 has 15 amino acids. Germline CDR1 reads SGDLS; CDR2 reads YYNGEE. DNA of the CDR3: TGTGCCAGCAGCGTAGATGACGGGGGCACAGATACGCAGTATTTT. It is translated as CASSVDDGGTDTQYF.